The rows below give T cell receptor beta chains drawn from one sample of a study of monozygotic twins with inflammatory bowel disease. TCRdb processed the 5' RACE reads again and assigns one entry to each CDR3 protein, with no DNA. The sample table includes 110,000 to 150,000 distinct CDR3 sequences. Specimen: blood. The receptors derive from a human donor with ulcerative colitis or Crohn's disease, or a healthy co-twin of an affected twin (not recorded which). CDR3s include the opening cysteine and the closing phenylalanine or tryptophan.

J,V,CDR3
TRBJ1-1,TRBV30,CAWSVPFQYTEAFF
TRBJ1-1,TRBV4-1,CASSPLGALNTEAFF
TRBJ1-5,TRBV6-1,CASILSERLSNQPQHF
TRBJ2-2,TRBV20-1,CSARGAWNTGELFF
TRBJ2-4,TRBV20-1,CSASSASGSRAKNIQYF
TRBJ2-1,TRBV18,CASSPPRAPSVRQFF
TRBJ2-7,TRBV29-1,CSVVLGGIGYEQYF
TRBJ2-1,TRBV3-1,CASSQVSVISEQFF
TRBJ1-1,TRBV5-1,CASSLGRTVEAFF
TRBJ1-3,TRBV11-2,CASSLDDPGKAGNTIYF
TRBJ2-7,TRBV7-2,CASSLGTSGRAREQYF
TRBJ2-2,TRBV7-6,CASSPRGLELFF
TRBJ2-7,TRBV12-3/TRBV12-4,CASKMLTGHSYEQYF
TRBJ2-7,TRBV6-6,CASSKLRYEQYF
TRBJ2-4,TRBV2,CASGWDSLAKNIQYF
TRBJ1-6,TRBV20-1,CSARGGLGRAFNRSPLHF
TRBJ1-2,TRBV20-1,CSARAPGQTNYGYTF
TRBJ2-1,TRBV7-9,CASSLGTSGSPYNEQFF
TRBJ2-7,TRBV15,CATSRDYGGWKNEQYF
TRBJ2-7,TRBV15,CATSIARYEQYF
TRBJ2-6,TRBV6-2/TRBV6-3,CASSLGLSSGANVLTF
TRBJ2-2,TRBV7-3,CASSLSPLSGELFF
TRBJ2-3,TRBV11-1,CASSLGPQGAVDTQYF
TRBJ1-4,TRBV27,CASRRDGPNEKLFF
TRBJ2-7,TRBV4-1,CASSQYQGQAYEQYF
TRBJ2-3,TRBV12-3/TRBV12-4,CASSLAQGADTQYF
TRBJ1-1,TRBV9,CASSVGLQINTEAFF
TRBJ1-6,TRBV5-1,CASSSTEVNSPLHF
TRBJ2-1,TRBV9,CASSLAGTSGTAEQFF
TRBJ2-7,TRBV7-2,CASSQGLAGVWGEQYF
TRBJ1-3,TRBV19,CASKGLHSGNTIYF
TRBJ1-1,TRBV3-1,CASSQDGGIEAFF
TRBJ2-7,TRBV7-6,CASSLQQGASYEQYF
TRBJ2-2,TRBV5-1,CASSLAGKDGELFF
TRBJ2-1,TRBV6-6,CASSYPDNEQFF
TRBJ1-2,TRBV7-9,CASSLNERGDYGYTF
TRBJ1-6,TRBV28,CASSSPMGLYNSPLHF
TRBJ2-2,TRBV29-1,CSVRTGLTGELFF
TRBJ2-4,TRBV5-1,CASSLEGTKNIQYF
TRBJ1-2,TRBV5-5,CASSSSGVYGYTF